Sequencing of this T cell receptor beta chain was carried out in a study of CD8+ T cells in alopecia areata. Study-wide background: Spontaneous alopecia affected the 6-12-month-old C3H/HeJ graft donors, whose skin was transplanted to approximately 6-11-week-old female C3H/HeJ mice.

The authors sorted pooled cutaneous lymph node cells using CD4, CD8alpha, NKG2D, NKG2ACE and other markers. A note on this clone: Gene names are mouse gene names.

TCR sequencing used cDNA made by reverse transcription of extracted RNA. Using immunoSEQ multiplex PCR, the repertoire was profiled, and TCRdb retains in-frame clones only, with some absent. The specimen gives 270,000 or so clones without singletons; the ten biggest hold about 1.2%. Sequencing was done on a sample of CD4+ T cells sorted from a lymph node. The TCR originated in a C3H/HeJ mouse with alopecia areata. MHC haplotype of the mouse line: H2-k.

CDR3 region: CASSQEWLGVNQDTQYF. The covered CDR3 bases are TGTGCCAGCAGCCAAGAGTGGCTGGGGGTTAACCAAGAC. The J gene is TRBJ2-5, the V gene TRBV5; 7 nucleotides agree with TRBD2. The read ends 4 residues before the CDR3 terminus; that terminus is restored from the germline J gene. Germline CDR1 and CDR2: LGHNA and YNLKQL (reference sequence). With 0 bases clipped from V and 0 bases from J, the junction kept 6 bases outside the gene matches. This CDR3 has 17 amino acids.